Shown below are 5 T cell receptor beta chains from a single sample sequenced in a study of metastatic and nonmetastatic thyroid tumors. TCRdb reprocessed the PCR reads using MiXCR. The sample has roughly 12,000 clones; under 35% are singletons. Every patient underwent thyroid surgery untreated. Material: tumor tissue. The receptors were sampled from a female donor with papillary thyroid cancer or a benign thyroid nodule (not recorded which). Some clones in this sample may be carry-over from other donors' samples.

The sample holds many counts of this clone. The rearrangement joins TRBV19 to TRBJ2-2; TRBD2 agrees at 14 bases. The CDR3 is 17 residues long. Germline loops: CDR1 LNHDA, CDR2 SQIVND (reference sequence). Trimming removed 8 bases from V and 4 bases from J; junction bases left unmatched: 9. The CDR3 bases are TGTGCCAGTTCCGGGACTAGCGGGAGTAGTGGCACCGGGGAGCTGTTTTTT. It yields the protein CASSGTSGSSGTGELFF.

The chain links TRBV30 to TRBJ1-1; 7 positions agree with TRBD1. The CDR3 covers 14 residues. Germline-derived CDR1 and CDR2 are GTSNPN and SVGIG (reference sequence). With V trimmed by 1 base and J by 3 bases, 5 bases remained unmatched. CDR3 loop: CAWSATTGHTEAFF. The CDR3 DNA reads TGTGCCTGGAGTGCGACGACAGGGCACACTGAAGCTTTCTTT.

This clone has at least ten counts. J is TRBJ2-2 and V is TRBV11-1, with 12 bases fitting TRBD2. V lost 5 bases to trimming and J lost 3 bases; unmatched junction nucleotides: 4. Germline V gene lookup returns CDR1 SGHAT and CDR2 FQDESV (reference sequence). This CDR3 is built from 16 residues. Here the CDR3 reads CASSNGLAGHTGELFF. The CDR3 bases are TGTGCCAGCAGCAACGGACTAGCGGGGCACACCGGGGAGCTGTTTTTT.

In its sample, this clone ranks as medium-sized. V and J are TRBV24-1 and TRBJ2-1, with 11 bases fitting TRBD2. This CDR3 contains 17 residues. The V gene end was trimmed by 3 bases and the J gene end by 0 bases; junction bases not matched to a gene: 3. From germline, CDR1 is KGHDR and CDR2 SFDVKD. The CDR3 DNA follows: TGTGCCACCAGTGATAAACTAGCGGGAGTCTCCTACAATGAGCAGTTCTTC. Its translation is CATSDKLAGVSYNEQFF.

This chain links TRBV4-3 with TRBJ2-5; D is perhaps TRBD2 (6 bases). CDR3 size: 16 residues. Germline V CDR1 and CDR2: LGHNA, YSLEER. Trimming removed 1 base from V and 4 bases from J, with 16 bases in between. The CDR3 loop is CASSQVLPGVSETQYF. CDR3 DNA: TGCGCCAGCAGCCAAGTGCTCCCGGGGGTGTCAGAGACCCAGTACTTC.